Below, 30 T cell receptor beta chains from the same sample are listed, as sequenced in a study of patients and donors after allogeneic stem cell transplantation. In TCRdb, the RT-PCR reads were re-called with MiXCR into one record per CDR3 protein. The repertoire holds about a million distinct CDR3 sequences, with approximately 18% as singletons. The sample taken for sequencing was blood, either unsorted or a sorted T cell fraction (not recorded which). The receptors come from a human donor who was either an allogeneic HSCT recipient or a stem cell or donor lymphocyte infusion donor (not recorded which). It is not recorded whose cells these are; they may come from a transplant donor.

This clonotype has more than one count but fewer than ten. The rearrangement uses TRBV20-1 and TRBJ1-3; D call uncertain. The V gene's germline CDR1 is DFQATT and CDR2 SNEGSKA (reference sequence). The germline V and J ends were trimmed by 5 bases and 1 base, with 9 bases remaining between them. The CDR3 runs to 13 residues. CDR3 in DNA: TGCAGTGCTGTTCACAAATCTGGAAACACCATATATTTT. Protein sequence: CSAVHKSGNTIYF.

The CDR3 protein is CSVRTGLNTGELFF. The DNA for the CDR3 is TGCAGCGTTCGGACAGGACTGAACACCGGGGAGCTGTTTTTT. The V gene is TRBV29-1, the J gene TRBJ2-2; 7 nucleotides match TRBD1. CDR1 and CDR2 from the germline V gene are SQVTM and ANQGSEA. The J segment lost 1 base and the V segment lost 5 bases, leaving 4 bases of the junction unmatched. The CDR3 is 14 amino acids.

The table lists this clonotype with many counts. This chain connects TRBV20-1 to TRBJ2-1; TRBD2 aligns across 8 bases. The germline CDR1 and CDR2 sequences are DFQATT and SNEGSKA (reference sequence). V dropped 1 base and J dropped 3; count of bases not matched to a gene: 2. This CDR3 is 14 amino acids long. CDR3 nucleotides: TGCAGTGCTAGAGGCGGGAGGTACTACAATGAGCAGTTCTTC. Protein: CSARGGRYYNEQFF.

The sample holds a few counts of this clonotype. DNA of the CDR3: TGCAGTGGGTACGACGGGACTGAAGCTTTCTTT. Translating it yields CSGYDGTEAFF. V gene TRBV20-1 combines with J gene TRBJ1-1; D is unresolved. Per germline, CDR1 DFQATT and CDR2 SNEGSKA (reference sequence). The CDR3 is 11 amino acids. V lost 7 bases and J 5 bases, leaving 11 bases between the germline ends.

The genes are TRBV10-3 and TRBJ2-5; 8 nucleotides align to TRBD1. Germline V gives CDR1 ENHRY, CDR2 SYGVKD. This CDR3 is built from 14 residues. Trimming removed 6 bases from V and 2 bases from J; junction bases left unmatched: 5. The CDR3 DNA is TGTGCCATCAGAGCCGGGACAGGTCAAGAGACCCAGTACTTC. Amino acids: CAIRAGTGQETQYF.

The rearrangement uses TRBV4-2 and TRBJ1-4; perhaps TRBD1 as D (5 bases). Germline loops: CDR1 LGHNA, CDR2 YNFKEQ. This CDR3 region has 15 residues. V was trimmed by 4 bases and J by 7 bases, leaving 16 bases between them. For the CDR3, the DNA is TGTGCCAGCAGCCCGGAAGGGGCAACAGCTGAAAAACTGTTTTTT. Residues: CASSPEGATAEKLFF.

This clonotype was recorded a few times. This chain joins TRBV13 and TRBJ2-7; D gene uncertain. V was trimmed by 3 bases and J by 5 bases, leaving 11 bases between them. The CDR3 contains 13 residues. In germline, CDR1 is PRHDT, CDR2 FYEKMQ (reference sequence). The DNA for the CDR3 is TGTGCCAGCAGCTTGAAGGGTCGGCACGAGCAGTACTTC. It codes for CASSLKGRHEQYF.

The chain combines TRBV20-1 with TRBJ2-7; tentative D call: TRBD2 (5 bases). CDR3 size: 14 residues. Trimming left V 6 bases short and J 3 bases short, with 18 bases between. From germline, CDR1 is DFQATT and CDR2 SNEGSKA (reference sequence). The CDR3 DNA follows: TGCAGTGCCCGTGGACTTAGGGATTACTACGAGCAGTACTTC. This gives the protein CSARGLRDYYEQYF.

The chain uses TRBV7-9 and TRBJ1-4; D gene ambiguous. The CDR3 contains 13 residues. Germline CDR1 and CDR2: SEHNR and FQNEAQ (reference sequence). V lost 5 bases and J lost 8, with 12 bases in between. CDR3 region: CASSALSTEKLFF. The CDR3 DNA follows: TGTGCCAGCAGCGCCCTTTCAACAGAAAAACTGTTTTTT.

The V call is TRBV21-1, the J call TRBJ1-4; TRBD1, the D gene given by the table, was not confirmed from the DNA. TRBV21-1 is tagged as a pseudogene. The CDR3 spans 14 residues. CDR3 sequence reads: CASSKGTDNEKLFF. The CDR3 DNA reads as TGTGCCAGCAGCAAAGGGACAGATAATGAAAAACTGTTTTTT.

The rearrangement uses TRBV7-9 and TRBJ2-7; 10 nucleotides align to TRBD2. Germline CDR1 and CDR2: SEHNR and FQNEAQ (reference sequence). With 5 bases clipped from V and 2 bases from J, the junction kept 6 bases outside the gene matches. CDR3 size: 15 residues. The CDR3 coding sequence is TGTGCCAGCAGCAACCTAGCGGGAGTGGCCTACGAGCAGTACTTC. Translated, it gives CASSNLAGVAYEQYF.

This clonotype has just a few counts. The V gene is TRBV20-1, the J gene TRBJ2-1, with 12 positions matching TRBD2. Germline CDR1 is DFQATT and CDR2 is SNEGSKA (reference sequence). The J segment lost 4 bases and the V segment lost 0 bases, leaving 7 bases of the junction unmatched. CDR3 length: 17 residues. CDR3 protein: CSARDGRLAGAYNEQFF. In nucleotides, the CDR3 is TGCAGTGCTAGAGATGGCCGACTAGCGGGAGCGTACAATGAGCAGTTCTTC.

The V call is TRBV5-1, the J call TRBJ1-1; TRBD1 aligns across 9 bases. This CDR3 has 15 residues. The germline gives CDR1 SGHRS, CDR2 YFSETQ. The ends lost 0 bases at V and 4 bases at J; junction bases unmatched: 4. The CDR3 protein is CASSLATGGGTEAFF. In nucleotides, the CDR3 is TGCGCCAGCAGCTTGGCTACAGGGGGCGGCACTGAAGCTTTCTTT.

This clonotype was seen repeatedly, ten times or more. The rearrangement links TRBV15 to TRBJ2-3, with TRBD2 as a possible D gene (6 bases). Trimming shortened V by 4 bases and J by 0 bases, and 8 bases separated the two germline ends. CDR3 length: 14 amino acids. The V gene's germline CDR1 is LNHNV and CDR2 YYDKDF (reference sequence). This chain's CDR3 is CATSTGGSTDTQYF. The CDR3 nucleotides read TGTGCCACCAGCACCGGGGGTAGCACAGATACGCAGTATTTT.

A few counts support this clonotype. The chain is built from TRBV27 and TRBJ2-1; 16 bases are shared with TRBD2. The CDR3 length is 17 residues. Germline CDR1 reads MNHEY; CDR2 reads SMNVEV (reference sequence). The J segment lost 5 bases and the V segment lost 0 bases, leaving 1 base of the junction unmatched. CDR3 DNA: TGTGCCAGCAGTTTATCGGGACTAGCGGGGGGGCACAATGAGCAGTTCTTC. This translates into CASSLSGLAGGHNEQFF.

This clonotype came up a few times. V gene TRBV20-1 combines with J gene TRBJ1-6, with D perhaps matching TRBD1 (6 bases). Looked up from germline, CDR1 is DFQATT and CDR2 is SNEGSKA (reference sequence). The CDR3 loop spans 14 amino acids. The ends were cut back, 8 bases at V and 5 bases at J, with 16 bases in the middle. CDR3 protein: CSPKGGENNSPLHF. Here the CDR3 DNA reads TGCAGTCCAAAAGGGGGGGAAAATAATTCACCCCTCCACTTT.

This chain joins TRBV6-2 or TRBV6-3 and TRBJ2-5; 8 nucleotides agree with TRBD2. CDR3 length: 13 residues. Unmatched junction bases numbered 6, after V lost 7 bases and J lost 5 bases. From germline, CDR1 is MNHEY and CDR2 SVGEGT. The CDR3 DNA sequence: TGTGCCAGCAAGCCTAGCGGGTTGGAGACCCAGTACTTC. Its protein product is CASKPSGLETQYF.

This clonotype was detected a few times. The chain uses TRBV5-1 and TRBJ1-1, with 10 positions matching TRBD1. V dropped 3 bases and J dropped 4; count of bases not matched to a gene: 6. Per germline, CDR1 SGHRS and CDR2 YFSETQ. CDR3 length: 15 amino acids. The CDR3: CASSSGTGVSTEAFF. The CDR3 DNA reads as TGCGCCAGCAGCTCCGGGACAGGGGTTTCCACTGAAGCTTTCTTT. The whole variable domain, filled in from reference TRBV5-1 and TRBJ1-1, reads KAGVTQTPRYLIKTRGQQVTLSCSPISGHRSVSWYQQTPGQGLQFLFEYFSETQRNKGNFPGRFSGRQFSNSRSEMNVSTLELGDSALYLCASSSGTGVSTEAFFGQGTRLTVV.

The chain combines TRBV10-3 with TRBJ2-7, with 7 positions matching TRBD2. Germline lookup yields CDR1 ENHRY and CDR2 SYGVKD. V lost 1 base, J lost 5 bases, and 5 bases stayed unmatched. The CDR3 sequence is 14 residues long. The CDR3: CAISEWRGRDEQYF. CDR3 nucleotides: TGTGCCATCAGTGAGTGGCGCGGGAGAGACGAGCAGTACTTC.

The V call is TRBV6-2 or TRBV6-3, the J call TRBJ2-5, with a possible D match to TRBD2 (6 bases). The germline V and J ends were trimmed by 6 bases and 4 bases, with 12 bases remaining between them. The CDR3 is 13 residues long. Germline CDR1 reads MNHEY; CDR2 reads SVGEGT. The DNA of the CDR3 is TGTGCCAGCAGAAATGGGGGGAGAGAGACCCAGTACTTC. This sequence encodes CASRNGGRETQYF.

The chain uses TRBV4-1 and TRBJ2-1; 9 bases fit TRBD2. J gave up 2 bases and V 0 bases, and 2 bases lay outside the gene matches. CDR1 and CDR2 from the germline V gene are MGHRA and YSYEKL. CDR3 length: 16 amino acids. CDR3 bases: TGCGCCAGCAGCCAAGATACTAGCGGGCCCTACAATGAGCAGTTCTTC. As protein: CASSQDTSGPYNEQFF.

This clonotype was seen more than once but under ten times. For the CDR3, the DNA is TGCAGCGTTGAAACCGGTCTTGGAAACACCATATATTTT. This sequence encodes CSVETGLGNTIYF. The chain joins TRBV29-1 to TRBJ1-3, with D hard to call. CDR1 is SQVTM and CDR2 is ANQGSEA in the germline V gene. The CDR3 runs to 13 residues. Between the trimmed V and J ends, which lost 2 bases and 3 bases, there was a span of 8 bases.

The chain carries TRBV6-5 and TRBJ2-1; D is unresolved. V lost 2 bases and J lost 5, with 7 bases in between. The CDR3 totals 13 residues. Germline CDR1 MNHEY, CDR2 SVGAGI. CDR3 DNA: TGTGCCAGCAGTTACGCGACCAACAATGAGCAGTTCTTC. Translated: CASSYATNNEQFF.

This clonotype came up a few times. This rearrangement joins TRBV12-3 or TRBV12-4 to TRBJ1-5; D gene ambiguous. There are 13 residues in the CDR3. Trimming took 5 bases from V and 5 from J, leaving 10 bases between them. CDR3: CASSPRVDQPQHF. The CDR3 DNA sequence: TGTGCCAGCAGTCCCCGGGTGGATCAGCCCCAGCATTTT.

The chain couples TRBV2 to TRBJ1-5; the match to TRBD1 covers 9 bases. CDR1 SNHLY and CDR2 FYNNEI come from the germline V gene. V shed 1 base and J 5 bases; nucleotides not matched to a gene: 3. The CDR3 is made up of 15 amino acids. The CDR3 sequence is CASSEVTGGDQPQHF. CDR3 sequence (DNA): TGTGCCAGCAGTGAAGTCACAGGGGGCGATCAGCCCCAGCATTTT.

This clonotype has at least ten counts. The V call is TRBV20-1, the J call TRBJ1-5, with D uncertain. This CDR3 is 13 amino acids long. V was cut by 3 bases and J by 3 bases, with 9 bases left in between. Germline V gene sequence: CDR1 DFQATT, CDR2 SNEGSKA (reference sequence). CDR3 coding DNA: TGCAGTGCTAGTCTTCAGGACAATCAGCCCCAGCATTTT. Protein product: CSASLQDNQPQHF.

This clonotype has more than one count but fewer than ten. CDR3 in DNA: TGTGCCACCAGTCTAGGGAACGGCAGGGGCAGCAATGAGCAGTTCTTC. Translation gives CATSLGNGRGSNEQFF. V gene TRBV24-1 combines with J gene TRBJ2-1, with D possibly matching TRBD1 (6 bases). Germline V gene sequence: CDR1 KGHDR, CDR2 SFDVKD. The CDR3 has 16 residues. V dropped 6 bases and J dropped 6 bases, with 20 bases sitting between them.

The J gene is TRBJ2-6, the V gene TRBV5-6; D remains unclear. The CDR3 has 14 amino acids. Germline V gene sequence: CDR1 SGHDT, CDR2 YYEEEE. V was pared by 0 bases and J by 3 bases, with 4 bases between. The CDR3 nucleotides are TGTGCCAGCAGCTTGGTTGGTGGGGCCAACGTCCTGACTTTC. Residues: CASSLVGGANVLTF. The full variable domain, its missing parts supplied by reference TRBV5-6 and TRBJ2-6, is DAGVTQSPTHLIKTRGQQVTLRCSPKSGHDTVSWYQQALGQGPQFIFQYYEEEERQRGNFPDRFSGHQFPNYSSELNVNALLLGDSALYLCASSLVGGANVLTFGAGSRLTVL.

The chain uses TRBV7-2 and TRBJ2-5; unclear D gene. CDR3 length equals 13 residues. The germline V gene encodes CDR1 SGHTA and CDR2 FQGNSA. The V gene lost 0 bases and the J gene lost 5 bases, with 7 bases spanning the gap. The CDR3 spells CASSLASWETQYF. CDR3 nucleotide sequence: TGTGCCAGCAGCTTAGCTAGCTGGGAGACCCAGTACTTC.

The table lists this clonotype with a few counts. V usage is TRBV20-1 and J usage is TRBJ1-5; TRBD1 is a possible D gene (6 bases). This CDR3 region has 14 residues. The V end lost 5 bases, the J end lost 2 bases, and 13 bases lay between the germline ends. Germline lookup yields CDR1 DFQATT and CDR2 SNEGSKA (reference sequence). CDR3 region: CSARGRGGNQPQHF. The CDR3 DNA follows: TGCAGTGCTCGGGGCAGGGGTGGCAATCAGCCCCAGCATTTT.